This is a list of T cell receptor beta chains from one sample in a study of T cell responses to AZD1222 COVID-19 vaccine. Sequencing was performed with immunoSEQ multiplex PCR; in TCRdb, only in-frame clones are kept and a portion is missing. Among 150,000 to 200,000 clones listed, around 94% were seen once. The starting material was peripheral blood, obtained 28 days after the second AZD1222 dose. The receptors come from an adult who received the AZD1222 COVID-19 vaccine. Each CDR3 is given without its conserved first and last residue. Clone size is not always given. Where it is, it says once, few, many or a class for expanded clones.

V	J	size	CDR3
TRBV6-5	TRBJ2-2	NA	ASSYSALGAGELF
TRBV4-2	TRBJ1-2	NA	ASSQGPPVYGYT
TRBV19	TRBJ1-1	NA	ASKGRVNTEAF
TRBV29-1	TRBJ1-1	NA	SVGEGGNTEAF
TRBV2	TRBJ1-5	once	ASSAGVVHQPQH
TRBV28	TRBJ1-1	NA	ASSFGSTKNTEAF
TRBV5-4	TRBJ2-3	NA	ASSLGGETRTDTQY
TRBV4-3	TRBJ2-3	NA	ASSQDLAGGPDTQY
TRBV7-9	TRBJ1-2	NA	ASSSGPSPGGYT
TRBV5-4	TRBJ2-2	NA	ASSSTSNVGELF
TRBV3-1/TRBV3-2	TRBJ2-3	NA	ASSQDWVAGVADTQY
TRBV6-1	TRBJ1-5	NA	ASSEESLRPQH
TRBV18	TRBJ2-4	NA	ASSPTPDGTSGQY
TRBV18	TRBJ1-4	NA	ASSPPGTVGEKLF
TRBV9	TRBJ2-1	NA	ASSVGSSGAPYNEQF
TRBV18	TRBJ2-7	NA	ASSRPGAYEQY
TRBV27	TRBJ1-5	few	ASSPQGGQPQH
TRBV3-1/TRBV3-2	TRBJ2-1	NA	ASSQRERHNEQF
TRBV6-5	TRBJ2-7	NA	ASKEREVSYEQY
TRBV7-9	TRBJ1-1	NA	ASNTPGGVNTEAF
TRBV20-1	TRBJ2-1	few	SASVRRAEQF
TRBV5-6	TRBJ2-1	NA	ASSLVAGIHNEQF
TRBV7-9	TRBJ2-1	NA	ASRGGQYNEQF
TRBV7-2	TRBJ2-1	NA	ASRPRQGWVIGSYNEQF
TRBV7-6	TRBJ1-3	NA	ASSARQGAGNTIY
TRBV20-1	TRBJ1-2	NA	SASPSSGEGRYGYT
TRBV10-3	TRBJ2-2	NA	AIRSDTGELF
TRBV7-2	TRBJ1-3	NA	ASSLEVRSGNTIY
TRBV11-3	TRBJ2-1	NA	ASSLSLAEYNEQF
TRBV27	TRBJ2-3	NA	ASSLDRGDTDTQY
TRBV5-1	TRBJ1-3	NA	ASSLVSGRGGNTIY
TRBV12-3/TRBV12-4	TRBJ1-5	NA	ASSLERNQPQH
TRBV29-1	TRBJ2-2	NA	SVQIGLGGNTGELF
TRBV29-1	TRBJ2-1	few	SVDLSSMSEQF
TRBV30	TRBJ1-2	NA	AWREPGRAARGYT
TRBV7-9	TRBJ2-1	NA	ASSSGWTSPLEQF
TRBV28	TRBJ2-1	NA	ASSLTGLAGAYNEQF
TRBV11-2	TRBJ2-5	NA	ATSRASETQY
TRBV18	TRBJ2-7	NA	ASSPPGLATYEQY
TRBV5-1	TRBJ2-7	NA	ASSPSGTRFDYEQY
TRBV7-2	TRBJ2-3	NA	ASSPHLAGATDTQY
TRBV30	TRBJ1-1	once	AWRFRDRDTEAF
TRBV7-9	TRBJ2-7	NA	ASSPRDSHYEQY
TRBV28	TRBJ1-5	NA	ASSLSDQPQH
TRBV3-1/TRBV3-2	TRBJ2-1	NA	ASSQKLTSGSWNEQF
TRBV6-2/TRBV6-3	TRBJ1-1	NA	ASSPRGQENTEAF
TRBV11-2	TRBJ2-3	NA	ASSIRQGAYTDTQY
TRBV19	TRBJ2-7	NA	ASSTSISSYEQY
TRBV6-5	TRBJ1-5	NA	ASNDREGQPQH
TRBV5-5	TRBJ2-1	NA	ASSPSGRAGGNEQF
TRBV10-1	TRBJ2-7	NA	ASSGPTPGGLPEEQY
TRBV5-1	TRBJ1-6	NA	ASSVGQAGGSPLH